This TCR beta chain was sequenced during a study of neurological immune-mediated disorders. Study observations and caveats: Phylogenetic grouping assigned the repertoires of 18 of 34 multiple sclerosis patients to a single related-CDR3 cluster, representing a possible signature. The absence of any CDR3 amino acid sequence shared by expanded clones across subjects suggests that repertoires were private in all groups.

In TCRdb, the 5' RACE reads were re-called with MiXCR into one record per CDR3 protein. The table includes 55,000 to 75,000 distinct CDR3 sequences, about 5% detected once. This clonotype was detected ten times or more. Antigen unknown. The sequencing sample was made of PBMCs. This receptor was identified in a human donor with multiple sclerosis. The donor label of this sample is uncertain.

CDR3 region: CSVRTLNGYTF. In DNA, the CDR3 is TGCAGCGTACGGACACTCAATGGCTACACCTTC. The chain combines TRBV29-1 with TRBJ1-2; a weak D match, TRBD1 (5 bases). Germline CDR1 is SQVTM and CDR2 is ANQGSEA. This CDR3 is built from 11 residues. The germline V and J ends were trimmed by 6 bases and 6 bases, with 11 bases remaining between them. Full variable domain (remainder filled in from reference TRBV29-1 and TRBJ1-2): SAVISQKPSRDICQRGTSLTIQCQVDSQVTMMFWYRQQPGQSLTLIATANQGSEATYESGFVIDKFPISRPNLTFSTLTVSNMSPEDSSIYLCSVRTLNGYTFGSGTRLTVV.